Given below is one T cell receptor beta chain in context. It lacks a known antigen. Base qualities are missing; no much larger clone stands one base away. Collaborating institutions collected whole blood in K2EDTA tubes following their own protocols. For TCRbeta analysis, collaborators shipped samples in one of three forms: frozen whole blood, isolated PBMCs, or DNA extracted from either of those sample types. The data derive from a study of blood T cell repertoires in COVID-19 (dated by TCRdb to 2018 to 2020). For context, the study as a whole: Samples covering the acute and convalescent phases of COVID-19 were provided by collaborators in the United States, Italy and Spain. Where available, HLA class I and class II types were taken from metadata supplied by the sample provider and were not determined by assay-based typing. Subjects who had been exposed to COVID-19, were actively infected with it, or had recovered from it provided the deeply sampled blood TCRbeta repertoires that made up the dataset. The material from the prospective study consisted of cDNA or gDNA derived from T cells, B-cell-depleted T cells, or PBMCs. A de-identified subject ID, COVID-19 status, age in years and sex were almost always included in the sample metadata. The repertoires were released in a freely available public database intended as a resource for research on the immune response to SARS-CoV-2. The samples were drawn from two sources: the first 160 participants of the ongoing ImmuneRACE study, and over 950 subjects contributed by 6 global collaborators. The paper's findings and limits, for the study overall: The amount of clinical and demographic metadata varied by source and participant and was provided uncurated.

TCRbeta CDR3 regions were amplified from genomic DNA by means of the immunoSEQ Assay, a bias-controlled multiplex PCR. The source study handled its data this way. The number of nucleated cells in each sample was estimated by amplification of reference gene primers within the assay. To quantify the absolute abundance of each unique TCRbeta CDR3 rearrangement, sequence reads were collapsed and filtered. For each sample, productive Simpson clonality was calculated as the square root of Simpson's diversity index over productive rearrangements. TCRdb holds this immuneACCESS table with in-frame rearrangements only. Some clones are missing; in checked studies, unresolved V genes explain under half, and the rest has no known cause. V, J and clone size reflect that table, while D and trimming were determined from the DNA. The sample has 160,000 or so clones on record, roughly 80% of them singletons. The ten largest account for around 8% of the sample.

The sample taken for sequencing was peripheral blood. The receptor's source is a woman in her sixties or seventies with acute or convalescent COVID-19.

The CDR3 amino acid sequence is: CASSSDLQGALYGYTF. The DNA sequence is given as TGCGCCAGCAGCTCCGACTTACAGGGGGCCCTCTATGGCTACACCTTC. The V gene is TRBV5-1 and the J gene is TRBJ1-2; TRBD1 lines up with 9 middle nucleotides. The junction shows trimming of 3 bases on V and 4 bases on J, and the gene matches do not reach 10 bases of it. The CDR3 has 16 amino acids, counting the end cysteine and phenylalanine. Only CDR3 DNA is held: 48 bases, read in frame from base 1. From the germline V gene, CDR1 is SGHRS and CDR2 is YFSETQ. This CDR3, with the reference TRBV5-1 and TRBJ1-2 proteins standing in past its ends, gives the full variable domain KAGVTQTPRYLIKTRGQQVTLSCSPISGHRSVSWYQQTPGQGLQFLFEYFSETQRNKGNFPGRFSGRQFSNSRSEMNVSTLELGDSALYLCASSSDLQGALYGYTFGSGTRLTVV.